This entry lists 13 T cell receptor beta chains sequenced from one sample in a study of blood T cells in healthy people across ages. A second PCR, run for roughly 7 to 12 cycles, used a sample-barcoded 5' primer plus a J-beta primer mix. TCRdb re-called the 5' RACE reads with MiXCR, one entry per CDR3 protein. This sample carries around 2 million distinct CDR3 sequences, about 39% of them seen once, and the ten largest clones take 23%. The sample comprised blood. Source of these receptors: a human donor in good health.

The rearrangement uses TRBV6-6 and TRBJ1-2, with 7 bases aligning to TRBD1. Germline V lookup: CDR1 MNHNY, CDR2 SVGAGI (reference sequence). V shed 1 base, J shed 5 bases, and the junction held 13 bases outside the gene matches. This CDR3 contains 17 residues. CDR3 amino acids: CASSYYNTGTEKYGYTF. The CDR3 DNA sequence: TGTGCCAGCAGTTACTATAATACCGGGACAGAAAAATATGGCTACACCTTC.

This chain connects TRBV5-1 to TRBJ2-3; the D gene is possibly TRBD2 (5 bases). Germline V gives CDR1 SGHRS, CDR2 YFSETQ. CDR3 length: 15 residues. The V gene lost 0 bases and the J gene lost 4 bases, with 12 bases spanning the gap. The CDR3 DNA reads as TGCGCCAGCAGCTTGGAAGGACTCACCCCAGATACGCAGTATTTT. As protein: CASSLEGLTPDTQYF.

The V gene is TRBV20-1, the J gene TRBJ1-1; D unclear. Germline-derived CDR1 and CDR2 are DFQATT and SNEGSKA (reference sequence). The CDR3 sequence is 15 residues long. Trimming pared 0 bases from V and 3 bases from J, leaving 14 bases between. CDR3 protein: CSARDWGGSDTEAFF. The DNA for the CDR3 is TGCAGTGCTAGAGATTGGGGAGGGTCGGACACTGAAGCTTTCTTT.

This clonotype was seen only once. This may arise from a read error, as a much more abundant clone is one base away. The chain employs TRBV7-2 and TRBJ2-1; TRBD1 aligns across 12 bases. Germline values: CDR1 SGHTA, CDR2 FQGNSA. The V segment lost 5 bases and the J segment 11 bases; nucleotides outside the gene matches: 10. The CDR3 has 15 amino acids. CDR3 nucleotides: TGTGCCAGCAGCCTTGCTGGGACAGGGGGCTTAAAGCAGTTCTTC. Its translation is CASSLAGTGGLKQFF.

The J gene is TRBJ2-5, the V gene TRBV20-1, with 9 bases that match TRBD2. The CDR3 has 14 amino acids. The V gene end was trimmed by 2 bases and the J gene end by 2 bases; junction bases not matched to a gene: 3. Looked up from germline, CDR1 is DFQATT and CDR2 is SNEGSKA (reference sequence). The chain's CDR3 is CSARSLAGQETQYF. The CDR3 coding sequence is TGCAGTGCTAGATCCCTAGCGGGGCAAGAGACCCAGTACTTC.

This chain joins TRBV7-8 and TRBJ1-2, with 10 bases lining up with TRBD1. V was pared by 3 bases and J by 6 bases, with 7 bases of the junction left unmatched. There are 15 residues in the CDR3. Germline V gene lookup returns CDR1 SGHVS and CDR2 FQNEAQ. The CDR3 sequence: CASSLDVGTGDGYTF. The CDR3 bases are TGTGCCAGCAGCTTGGACGTTGGGACAGGGGATGGCTACACCTTC.

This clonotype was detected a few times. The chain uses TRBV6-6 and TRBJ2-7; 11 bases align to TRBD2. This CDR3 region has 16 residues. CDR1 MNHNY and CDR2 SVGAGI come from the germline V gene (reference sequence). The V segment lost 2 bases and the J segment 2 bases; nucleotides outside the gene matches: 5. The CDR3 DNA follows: TGTGCCAGCAGTTACACTAGCGGGGGTTCCCCCTACGAGCAGTACTTC. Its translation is CASSYTSGGSPYEQYF.

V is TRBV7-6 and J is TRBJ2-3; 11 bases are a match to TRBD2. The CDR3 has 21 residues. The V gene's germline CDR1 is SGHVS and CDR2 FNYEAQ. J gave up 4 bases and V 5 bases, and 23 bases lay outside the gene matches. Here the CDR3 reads CASSIFGVAGGPGISADTQYF. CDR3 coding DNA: TGTGCCAGCAGCATATTTGGTGTAGCGGGGGGGCCGGGTATATCAGCAGATACGCAGTATTTT.

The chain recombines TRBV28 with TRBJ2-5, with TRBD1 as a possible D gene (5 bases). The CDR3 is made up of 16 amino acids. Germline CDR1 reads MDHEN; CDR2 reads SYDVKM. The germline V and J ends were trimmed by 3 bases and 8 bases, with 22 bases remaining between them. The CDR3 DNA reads TGTGCCAGCAGTTTTTTGGCTGGCAGGGTACAGAGAACCCAGTACTTC. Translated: CASSFLAGRVQRTQYF.

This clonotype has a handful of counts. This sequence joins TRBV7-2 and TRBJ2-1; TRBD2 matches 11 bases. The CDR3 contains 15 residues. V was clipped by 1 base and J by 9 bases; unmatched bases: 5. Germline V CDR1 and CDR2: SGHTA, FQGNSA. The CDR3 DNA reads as TGTGCCAGCAGCTTAGAGCTAGCGGGGGGCGGTGAGCAGTTCTTC. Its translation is CASSLELAGGGEQFF.

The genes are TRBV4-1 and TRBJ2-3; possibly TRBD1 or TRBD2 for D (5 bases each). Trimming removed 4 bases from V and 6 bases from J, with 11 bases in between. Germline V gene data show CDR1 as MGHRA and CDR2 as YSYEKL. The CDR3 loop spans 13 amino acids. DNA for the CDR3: TGCGCCAGCAGCCCCTACGAGGGGGATACGCAGTATTTT. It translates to CASSPYEGDTQYF.

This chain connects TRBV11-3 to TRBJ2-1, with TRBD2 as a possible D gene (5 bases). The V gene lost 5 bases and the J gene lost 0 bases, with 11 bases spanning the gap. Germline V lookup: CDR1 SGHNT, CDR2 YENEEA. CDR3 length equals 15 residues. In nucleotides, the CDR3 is TGTGCCAGCAGCACCGGGATAAACTCCTACAATGAGCAGTTCTTC. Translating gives CASSTGINSYNEQFF.

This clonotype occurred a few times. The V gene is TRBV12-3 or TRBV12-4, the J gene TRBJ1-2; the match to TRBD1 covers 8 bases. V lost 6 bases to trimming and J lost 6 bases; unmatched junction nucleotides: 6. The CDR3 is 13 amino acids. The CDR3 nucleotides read TGTGCCAGCAGATCGGACAGGGAGCATGGCTACACCTTC. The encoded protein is CASRSDREHGYTF.